The present entry profiles one T cell receptor (beta chain) with its context. Its antigen is undetermined. On average, the one heparinised blood draw given by each donor was around 110 mL. The data were taken from a study of beta chain features in type 1 diabetes. Study-wide results and limits: Cells expressing TCR highly could be over-represented by cDNA sequencing. Among patients with Type 1 diabetes, TCRB CDR3s were moderately but significantly shorter in every one of the four CD4+ subsets. Patients showed naive, central memory and Treg TCRB repertoires that appeared more similar than those of healthy donors. Shorter templates might be favored by PCR, equally in patients and controls.

The study reverse transcribed the entire isolated RNA, so it sequenced expressed TCRB transcripts. The assay was immunoSEQ multiplex PCR, and TCRdb's table has in-frame clones only and misses some. The table has around 260,000 clones, around 21% seen once. The length of the CDR3 is 14 residues. Per the germline V gene, CDR1 is SGHTA and CDR2 is FQGNSA. V gave up 5 bases and J gave up 3 bases, with 11 bases separating them. This clonotype was sampled from a woman between 35 and 50 years old with type 1 diabetes. V usage is TRBV7-2 and J usage is TRBJ2-1, with a possible D match to TRBD1 (6 bases). The sequenced material came from naive CD4+ T cells from blood. The CDR3 loop is CASSPRDNYNEQFF. In nucleotides, the CDR3 is TGTGCCAGCAGCCCAAGGGACAACTACAATGAGCAGTTCTTC.